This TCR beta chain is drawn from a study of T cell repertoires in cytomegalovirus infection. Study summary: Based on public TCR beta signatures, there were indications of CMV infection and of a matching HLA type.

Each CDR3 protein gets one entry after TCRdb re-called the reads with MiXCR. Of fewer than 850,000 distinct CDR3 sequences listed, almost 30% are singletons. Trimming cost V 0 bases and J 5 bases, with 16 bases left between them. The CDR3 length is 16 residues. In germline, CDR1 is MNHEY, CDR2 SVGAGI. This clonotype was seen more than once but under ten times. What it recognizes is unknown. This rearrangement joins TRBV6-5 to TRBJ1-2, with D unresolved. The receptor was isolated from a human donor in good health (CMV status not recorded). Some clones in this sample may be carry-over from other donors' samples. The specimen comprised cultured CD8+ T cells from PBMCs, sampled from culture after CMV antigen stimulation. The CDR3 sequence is CASSYSWATTEYGYTF. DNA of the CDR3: TGTGCCAGCAGTTACTCGTGGGCAACGACCGAATATGGCTACACCTTC.